This TCR beta chain was recorded in a study of blood T cells in healthy people across ages (dated by TCRdb to about 2015). Study-level background: Template switching captured roughly one uniquely barcoded TCR beta cDNA molecule per two T cells in model experiments. To track age-related changes in TCR beta repertoire diversity, the study relied on deep sequencing normalized with unique cDNA molecular identifiers. Four age groups were formed from the donors: young (average roughly 15 years), middle-aged (approximately 40), aged (about 62) and long-lived (less than 85). To avoid experimental bias, donors of different ages were randomly spread across the sequencing lanes. Two additional independent replicas of 1 million unique cDNA reads from the same blood draw were analyzed for two donors (one aged 18 to 30 and one aged 80 or older). The paper's findings and limits, for the study overall: Conclusive comparison of naive and antigen-experienced compartments was prevented by the profiling of bulk unsorted PBMCs. As age increased, observed TCR beta diversity per million T cells dropped in a roughly linear way, and a significant reduction was already evident by age 40. Estimates of total diversity from one million sequenced T cells were regarded as lower bounds and underestimates. A strong correlation was found between observed TCR beta diversity and the percentage of naive T cells measured by flow cytometry. The long-lived group showed more naive CD4+ T cells, fewer expanded clones and increased TCR diversity than the aged group, suggesting age selection. Donor CMV infection status was unknown, potentially confounding age-related changes in expanded clonotypes.

The approximately 39 donors, aged about 6 to 100 years, were systemically healthy Caucasian individuals from Russia. Each donor gave ten milliliters of peripheral blood, drawn into EDTA-treated Vacutainer tubes. Ficoll-Paque density-gradient centrifugation was used to isolate PBMCs, with at least 6 million per sample. Trizol reagent was used to extract total RNA from the PBMCs, yielding at least 5.5 micrograms per sample. The percentages of naive CD45RAhigh/CD27high T cells were determined by flow cytometry on a PBMC aliquot from every donor. This clonotype was detected a few times. Its antigen target is currently unknown. No base quality values were provided; no much bigger clone lies one nucleotide off. The cysteine opens and the phenylalanine closes a CDR3 of 15 amino acids. This entry keeps only the CDR3 DNA: 45 bases, framed from base 1. CDR1 and CDR2, looked up from the germline V gene (reference sequence), are LGHDT and YNNKEL. For this chain, trimming is 2 bases at the V end and 6 bases at the J end, and the number of junction bases without a gene match is 7.

Libraries came from 5' RACE. For sequencing, an Illumina HiSeq 2500 was employed. A second PCR of about 7 to 12 cycles was run with a J-beta primer mix and a sample-barcoded 5' primer. A unique molecular identifier was introduced onto each TCR beta cDNA molecule by a template-switch 5' adaptor carrying 12 random nucleotides. At least 2.5 million CDR3-containing paired-end reads were obtained from each sample. All of the RNA was converted into first-strand cDNA using the Mint cDNA synthesis kit, with a TRBC-specific oligonucleotide serving as the primer. After uracil-DNA glycosylase treatment, a first 18-cycle PCR used universal primers M1SS and BC2_uni_R on all cDNA. From the authors' description of their analysis: For normalization, 1 million high-quality reads, each with a distinct molecular identifier, were randomly selected from each sample. Instead of being binned into consensus sequences, reads with shared molecular identifiers were discarded. CDR3 identification, clonotype clustering and error correction used MiTCR with a Q25 quality threshold and the strictest error-elimination algorithm. A nonparametric unseen species model with Euler transformation was used to estimate lower-bound total TCR beta diversity. The public sequencing data were trimmed at Q25 with fastp and processed into clonotypes with MiXCR by TCRdb, which kept only in-frame beta chains. Each record represents a unique CDR3 protein, reported with the most common genes and DNA among its rows. These V and J calls rely on TCRdb rather than the paper's analysis. Counted in this sample were approximately 880,000 distinct CDR3 sequences; roughly 48% of them appeared once. Roughly an eighth of the sample rests with the top ten.

Source material: blood. The source of this sequence is a man aged 25-45 years in good health. The V gene is TRBV3-1 and the J gene is TRBJ2-7, and 10 junctional nucleotides match TRBD1. This receptor carries the CDR3 CASSQPDRGFFEQYF. The DNA sequence is given as TGTGCCAGCAGCCAACCGGACAGGGGGTTCTTCGAGCAGTACTTC.